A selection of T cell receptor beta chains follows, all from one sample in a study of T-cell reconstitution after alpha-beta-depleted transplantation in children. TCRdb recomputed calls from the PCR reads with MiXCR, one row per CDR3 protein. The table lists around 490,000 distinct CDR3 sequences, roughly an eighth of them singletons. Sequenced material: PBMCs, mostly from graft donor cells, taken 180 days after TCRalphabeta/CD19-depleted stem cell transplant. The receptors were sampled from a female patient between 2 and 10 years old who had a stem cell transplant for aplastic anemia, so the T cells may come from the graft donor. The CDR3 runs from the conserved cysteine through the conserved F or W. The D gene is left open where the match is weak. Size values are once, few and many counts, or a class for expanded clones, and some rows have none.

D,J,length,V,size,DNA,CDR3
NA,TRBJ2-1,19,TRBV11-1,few,TGTGCCAGCAGCTATATTCTCGGACAGGCGTCTAGCGGAGGCAATGAGCAGTTCTTC,CASSYILGQASSGGNEQFF
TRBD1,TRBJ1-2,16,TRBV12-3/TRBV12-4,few,TGTGCCAGCAGTTCCGAGGACAGGCCTCCTAACTATGGCTACACCTTC,CASSSEDRPPNYGYTF
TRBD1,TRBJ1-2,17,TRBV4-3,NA,TGCGCCAGCAGCCAAGAGGAGGGACAGGGCGGGTCCTATGGCTACACCTTC,CASSQEEGQGGSYGYTF
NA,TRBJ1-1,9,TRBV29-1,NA,TGCAGCGTTGGCAAAGAAGCTTTCTTT,CSVGKEAFF
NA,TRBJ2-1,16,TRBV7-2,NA,TGTGCCAGCAGCTTAGCGTGGGTAGGGGGGTACAATGAGCAGTTCTTC,CASSLAWVGGYNEQFF
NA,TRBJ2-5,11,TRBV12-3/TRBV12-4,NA,TGTGCCAGCAGTCGAAGGACGCGTCAGTACTTC,CASSRRTRQYF
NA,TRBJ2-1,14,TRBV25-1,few,TGTGCCAGCAGTGGCGCACTAGCACGGAATGAGCAGTTCTTC,CASSGALARNEQFF
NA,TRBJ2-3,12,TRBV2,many,TGTGCCAGCAGGGCTAGCACAGATACGCAGTATTTT,CASRASTDTQYF
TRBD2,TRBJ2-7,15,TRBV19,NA,TGTGCCAGTAGAACCACCAGTCGGGGGGCCTACGAGCAGTACTTC,CASRTTSRGAYEQYF
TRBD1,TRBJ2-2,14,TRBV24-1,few,TGTGCCACCAGTGATTCCCGACAGGGTCGGGAGCTGTTTTTT,CATSDSRQGRELFF
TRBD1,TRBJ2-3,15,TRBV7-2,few,TGTGCCAGCAGCCTACAGGGGGCGTGGACAGATACGCAGTATTTT,CASSLQGAWTDTQYF
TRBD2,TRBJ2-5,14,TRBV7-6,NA,TGTGCCAGCAGCCAGCGGGGGCCACAAGAGACCCAGTACTTC,CASSQRGPQETQYF
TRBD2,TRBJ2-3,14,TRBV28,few,TGTGCCAGCCGAGCGGGAGGGAACACAGATACGCAGTATTTT,CASRAGGNTDTQYF
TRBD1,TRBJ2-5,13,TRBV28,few,TGTGCCAGCAGCCCCGACAGGGAAGAGACCCAGTACTTC,CASSPDREETQYF
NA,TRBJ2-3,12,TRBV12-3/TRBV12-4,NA,TGTGCCAGCAGCCGGATTCAAGATACGCAGTATTTT,CASSRIQDTQYF
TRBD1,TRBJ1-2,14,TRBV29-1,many,TGCAGCACGGGCCACAGGGGCATGGACTATGGCTACACCTTC,CSTGHRGMDYGYTF
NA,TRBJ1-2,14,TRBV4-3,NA,TGCGCCAGCAGCCAGACGACAGAAAACTATGGCTACACCTTC,CASSQTTENYGYTF
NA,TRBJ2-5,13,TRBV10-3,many,TGTGCCATCAGGAATAATAGTCAAGAGACCCAGTACTTC,CAIRNNSQETQYF